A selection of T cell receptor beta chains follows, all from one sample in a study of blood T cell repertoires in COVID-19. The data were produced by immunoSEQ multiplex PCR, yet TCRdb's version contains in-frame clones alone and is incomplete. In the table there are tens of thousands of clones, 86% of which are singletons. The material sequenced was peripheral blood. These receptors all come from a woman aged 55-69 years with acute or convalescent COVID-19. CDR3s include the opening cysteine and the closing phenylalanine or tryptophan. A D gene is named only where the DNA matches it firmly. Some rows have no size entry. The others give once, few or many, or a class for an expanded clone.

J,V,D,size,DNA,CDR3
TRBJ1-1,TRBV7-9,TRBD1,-,TGTGCCAGCAGCGTGCAGGGGGACACTGAAGCTTTCTTT,CASSVQGDTEAFF
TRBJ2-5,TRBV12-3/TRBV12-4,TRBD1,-,TGTGCCAGCATTCCACAGGGGGAAGAGACCCAGTACTTC,CASIPQGEETQYF
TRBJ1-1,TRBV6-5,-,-,TGTGCCAGCAGTCCCCCGACAGGAGGCACTGAAGCTTTCTTT,CASSPPTGGTEAFF
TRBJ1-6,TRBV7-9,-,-,TGTGCCAGCAGCTTAGGGTCCGAGGGTTCACCCCTCCACTTT,CASSLGSEGSPLHF
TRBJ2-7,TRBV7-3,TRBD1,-,TGTGCCAGCAGCTTTGGACAGGGGTACGAGCAGTACTTC,CASSFGQGYEQYF
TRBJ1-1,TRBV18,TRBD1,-,TGTGCCAGCTCACTCGACAGGGGGGACACTGAAGCTTTCTTT,CASSLDRGDTEAFF
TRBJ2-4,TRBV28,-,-,TGTGCCAGCAGTTTCGGGGGAAACATTCAGTACTTC,CASSFGGNIQYF
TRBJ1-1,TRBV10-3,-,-,TGTGCCATCAGTGGAGCAGGTCCCACGTTCACTGAAGCTTTCTTT,CAISGAGPTFTEAFF
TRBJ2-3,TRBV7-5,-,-,TGTGCCAGAAGCTTGGCGGGGAGCACAGATACGCAGTATTTT,CARSLAGSTDTQYF
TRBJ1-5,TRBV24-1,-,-,TGTGCCACCCATACTGGGGTGCAGGGTCAGCCCCAGCATTTT,CATHTGVQGQPQHF
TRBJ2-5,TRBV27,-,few,TGTGCCAGCAGTTCCAGAGGTCCCCAAGAGACCCAGTACTTC,CASSSRGPQETQYF
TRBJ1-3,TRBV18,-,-,TGTGCCAGCTCACCAGAACAGGGCCGAAACACCATATATTTT,CASSPEQGRNTIYF
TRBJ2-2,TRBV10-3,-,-,TGTGCCATCAGTGGGTCCAGGGGTACCGGGGAGCTGTTTTTT,CAISGSRGTGELFF
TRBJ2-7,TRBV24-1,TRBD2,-,TGTGCCACCAGTCCCTGGCAGTCTAGCGGGAGTATTGGCGAGCAGTACTTC,CATSPWQSSGSIGEQYF
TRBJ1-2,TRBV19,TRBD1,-,TGTGCCAGTAGTATCGGACAGGGGATCGGAGCTAACTATGGCTACACCTTC,CASSIGQGIGANYGYTF
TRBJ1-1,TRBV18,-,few,TGTGCCAGCTCACCACGAGGGAACACTGAAGCTTTCTTT,CASSPRGNTEAFF
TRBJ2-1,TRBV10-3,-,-,TGTGCCATCAGTGAGAGCGGCTCTACTTGGAATGAGCAGTTCTTC,CAISESGSTWNEQFF
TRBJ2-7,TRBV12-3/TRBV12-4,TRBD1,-,TGTGCCAGCAGTCGGACAGGGACATACGAGCAGTACTTC,CASSRTGTYEQYF
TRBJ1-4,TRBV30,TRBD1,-,TGTGCCTGGAGTGTATGGGTCGGGACAGCCCATGAAAAACTGTTTTTT,CAWSVWVGTAHEKLFF
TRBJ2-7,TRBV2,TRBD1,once,TGTGCCAGCAGCGGGACAGTAGCCTACGAGCAGTACTTC,CASSGTVAYEQYF
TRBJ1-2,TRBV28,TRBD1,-,TGTGCCAGCAGTTTACCGGGACAGCTTAACTTCAACTATGGCTACACCTTC,CASSLPGQLNFNYGYTF
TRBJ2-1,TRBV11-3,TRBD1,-,TGTGCCAGCAGCTTAACCGGGACAGGGGTGAATGAGCAGTTCTTC,CASSLTGTGVNEQFF
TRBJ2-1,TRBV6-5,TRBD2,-,TGTGCCAGCACCGCGGGACTATTCTCTGAGCAGTTCTTC,CASTAGLFSEQFF
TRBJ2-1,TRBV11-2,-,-,TGTGCCAGCAGCATACCGGGACTCTCATACAATGAGCAGTTCTTC,CASSIPGLSYNEQFF
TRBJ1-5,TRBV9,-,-,TGTGCCAGCAGCGTAGGAGGCGCAAGCAATCAGCCCCAGCATTTT,CASSVGGASNQPQHF
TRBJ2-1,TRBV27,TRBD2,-,TGTGCCAGCACCATCGGGGGGGGCTACTACAATGAGCAGTTCTTC,CASTIGGGYYNEQFF
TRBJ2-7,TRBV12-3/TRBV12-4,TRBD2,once,TGTGCCAGCAGTTTCGGGGGGGCCTACGAGCAGTACTTC,CASSFGGAYEQYF
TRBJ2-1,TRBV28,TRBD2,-,TGTGCCAGCATCTGGAGCGGGGGGGCCTCCTACAATGAGCAGTTCTTC,CASIWSGGASYNEQFF
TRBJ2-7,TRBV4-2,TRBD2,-,TGTGCCAGCAGCCAAGGAGCGGGAGTCTCCTACGAGCAGTACTTC,CASSQGAGVSYEQYF